Reported below is one T cell receptor (beta chain). The antigen is unknown. Germline-derived CDR1 and CDR2 are SGHDT and YYEEEE. The CDR3 totals 13 residues. V lost 4 bases and J 10 bases, leaving 17 bases between the germline ends. This entry is derived from a study of OX40 agonist ivuxolimab in advanced cancers. Baseline was the first blood sampling point, followed by cycle 4 day 1 and cycle 7 day 1. Sequenced by immunoSEQ multiplex PCR; TCRdb stores in-frame clones only, minus some. The profile shows about 81,000 clones, around nine tenths of them singletons. The study, taken as a whole, reports: Determination of antigen specificity was not performed for the expanded peripheral T cells.

The sequenced sample was CD4+ or CD8+ T cells sorted from blood, obtained in a trial of the OX40 agonist ivuxolimab. This chain connects TRBV5-6 to TRBJ1-2; D remains ambiguous. The TCR was taken from an adult with an advanced solid tumor such as melanoma, head and neck, liver or kidney cancer. CDR3 loop: CASSQWSRPDYTF. CDR3 DNA: TGTGCCAGCAGCCAGTGGTCACGGCCGGACTACACCTTC. Full variable domain (missing parts from reference TRBV5-6 and TRBJ1-2): DAGVTQSPTHLIKTRGQQVTLRCSPKSGHDTVSWYQQALGQGPQFIFQYYEEEERQRGNFPDRFSGHQFPNYSSELNVNALLLGDSALYLCASSQWSRPDYTFGSGTRLTVV.